What follows are 17 T cell receptor beta chains derived from one specimen sequenced in a study of blood T cells in healthy people across ages. Primers used in a second PCR of roughly 7 to 12 cycles were a sample-barcoded 5' primer and a J-beta primer mix. Via MiXCR, TCRdb re-called the 5' RACE reads, giving one row per CDR3 protein. The sample records some 710,000 distinct CDR3 sequences, 22% being singletons. What was sequenced was blood. These TCRs come from a man aged 65-85 years in good health.

A few counts support this clonotype. The rearrangement joins TRBV25-1 to TRBJ2-1; D remains unclear. The end of the DNA fits TRBJ2-5 better, so the J call may be wrong. Germline CDR1 and CDR2: MGHDK and SYGVNS. This CDR3 contains 12 residues. The CDR3 reads CASSDIVETQYF. The CDR3 DNA reads TGTGCCAGCAGTGACATTGTTGAGACCCAGTACTTC.

This CDR3 is CASGAVTYGYTF. CDR3 bases: TGTGCCAGCGGGGCCGTCACCTATGGCTACACCTTC. The chain links TRBV27 to TRBJ1-2; a possible D gene is TRBD1 (5 bases). Germline-derived CDR1 and CDR2 are MNHEY and SMNVEV (reference sequence). The germline V and J ends were trimmed by 8 bases and 4 bases, with 11 bases remaining between them. This CDR3 has 12 amino acids.

The CDR3 DNA reads as TGTGCCAGCAGCCTCCGGACTAGCGGGAGGTCCTACGAGCAGTACGTC. Amino acid sequence: CASSLRTSGRSYEQYV. The chain uses TRBV7-9 and TRBJ2-7; 14 nucleotides match TRBD2. In germline, CDR1 is SEHNR, CDR2 FQNEAQ (reference sequence). The trim removed 5 bases at V and 1 base at J, leaving 4 bases unmatched. The CDR3 sequence is 16 residues long.

The rearrangement uses TRBV12-3 or TRBV12-4 and TRBJ2-7; maybe TRBD2 (6 bases). The CDR3 consists of 16 residues. V was shortened by 0 bases and J by 0 bases, with 12 bases between the two germline ends. CDR3 residues: CASSLAGDFRSYEQYF. The CDR3, as DNA: TGTGCCAGCAGTTTAGCGGGGGACTTTCGCTCCTACGAGCAGTACTTC.

The chain couples TRBV12-3 or TRBV12-4 to TRBJ2-2, with D unresolved. The CDR3 is made up of 15 amino acids. With 6 bases removed from V and 0 bases from J, the gap between germline ends came to 11 bases. The CDR3 DNA sequence: TGTGCCAGCAGGTTGGCAGGCCCGAACACCGGGGAGCTGTTTTTT. Its translation: CASRLAGPNTGELFF.

The J gene is TRBJ2-5, the V gene TRBV7-6; D not certain. Germline V lookup: CDR1 SGHVS, CDR2 FNYEAQ. The V end lost 1 base, the J end lost 2 bases, and 8 bases lay between the germline ends. The CDR3 loop spans 14 amino acids. The CDR3 is CASSLVADQETQYF. The CDR3 DNA follows: TGTGCCAGCAGCTTAGTGGCGGATCAAGAGACCCAGTACTTC. The complete variable domain, with remaining parts taken from reference TRBV7-6 and TRBJ2-5, reads GAGVSQSPRYKVTKRGQDVALRCDPISGHVSLYWYRQALGQGPEFLTYFNYEAQQDKSGLPNDRFSAERPEGSISTLTIQRTEQRDSAMYRCASSLVADQETQYFGPGTRLLVL.

This clonotype was seen a handful of times. The chain carries TRBV5-6 and TRBJ2-5; D gene ambiguous. The end of the DNA fits TRBJ2-1 better, so the J call may be wrong. This CDR3 comprises 16 residues. Germline V gene data show CDR1 as SGHDT and CDR2 as YYEEEE. Written as DNA, the CDR3 is TGTGCCAGCAGCTTGGTCGTGGGTTCGTTCTACAATGAGCAGTTCTTC. Its translation: CASSLVVGSFYNEQFF.

This clonotype was observed many times. This rearrangement joins TRBV20-1 to TRBJ2-3; D gene ambiguous. Trimming shortened V by 0 bases and J by 0 bases, and 10 bases separated the two germline ends. Germline values: CDR1 DFQATT, CDR2 SNEGSKA (reference sequence). CDR3 size: 15 residues. This CDR3 is CSARDRSTSTDTQYF. The DNA of the CDR3 is TGCAGTGCTAGAGATCGGAGCACTAGCACAGATACGCAGTATTTT.

The V and J genes are TRBV30 and TRBJ2-6; no definite D call. This CDR3 is built from 17 residues. Trimming cost V 1 base and J 0 bases, with 13 bases left between them. The V gene's germline CDR1 is GTSNPN and CDR2 SVGIG (reference sequence). The CDR3 region is CAWSGSRLSSGANVLTF. The CDR3 DNA sequence: TGTGCCTGGAGTGGAAGCAGGTTGAGCTCTGGGGCCAACGTCCTGACTTTC.

This clonotype was counted many times. This chain connects TRBV20-1 to TRBJ2-5; 8 nucleotides line up with TRBD2. The CDR3 is 15 residues long. From germline, CDR1 is DFQATT and CDR2 SNEGSKA (reference sequence). V shed 3 bases, J shed 1 base, and the junction held 7 bases outside the gene matches. This CDR3 reads CSARGLAGRQETQYF. Here the CDR3 DNA reads TGCAGTGCTAGGGGGCTAGCGGGTCGCCAAGAGACCCAGTACTTC.

The V and J genes are TRBV5-1 and TRBJ2-7, with 10 bases that match TRBD2. The J call may be in error: the DNA end matches TRBJ2-1 better. Germline CDR1 and CDR2: SGHRS and YFSETQ. This CDR3 has 15 amino acids. The CDR3 region is CASSLLAGLMNEQFF. CDR3 bases: TGCGCCAGCAGCTTACTAGCGGGACTCATGAATGAGCAGTTCTTC.

This clonotype was seen a handful of times. J is TRBJ2-1 and V is TRBV24-1; TRBD1 might be the D (5 bases). Germline CDR1 and CDR2: KGHDR and SFDVKD. With 3 bases removed from V and 6 bases from J, the gap between germline ends came to 11 bases. The CDR3 sequence is 14 residues long. The CDR3, as DNA: TGTGCCACCAGTGATCCTTCCCAGGGCAATGAGCAGTTCTTC. This sequence encodes CATSDPSQGNEQFF.

This clonotype has just a few counts. This chain uses TRBV6-5 with TRBJ2-7, with D possibly being TRBD2 (6 bases). V lost 3 bases, J lost 2 bases, and 14 bases lay in between. The CDR3 sequence is 15 residues long. CDR1 MNHEY and CDR2 SVGAGI come from the germline V gene. The CDR3, as DNA: TGTGCCAGCAGTTATACGGGGGACGGGACCTACGAGCAGTACTTC. Translation: CASSYTGDGTYEQYF.

This clonotype has more than one count but fewer than ten. The chain links TRBV20-1 to TRBJ2-7; the match to TRBD2 covers 7 bases. V gave up 0 bases and J gave up 4 bases; unmatched junction bases: 9. The CDR3 extends over 15 amino acids. Germline CDR1 DFQATT, CDR2 SNEGSKA (reference sequence). CDR3 bases: TGCAGTGCTAGAGATCCGGGGGGTGCCGCGTACGAGCAGTACTTC. Translation gives CSARDPGGAAYEQYF.

This clonotype was detected a few times. This sequence joins TRBV4-3 and TRBJ1-2; D is uncertain. V lost 1 base to trimming and J lost 9 bases, with 9 bases between them. Germline V gives CDR1 LGHNA, CDR2 YSLEER. CDR3 length equals 12 residues. The CDR3 DNA is TGCGCCAGCAGCCAAGGTTCTGGGAGCTACACCTTC. It specifies CASSQGSGSYTF.

In this sample, this clonotype turned up a few times. This chain joins TRBV29-1 and TRBJ2-3; 8 bases agree with TRBD2. The CDR3 runs 13 residues. Germline CDR1 SQVTM, CDR2 ANQGSEA. V was pared by 1 base and J by 6 bases, with 3 bases of the junction left unmatched. The CDR3 nucleotides are TGCAGCGTTGAAGTGGCGGGAGGCGATACGCAGTATTTT. It encodes CSVEVAGGDTQYF.

V gene TRBV5-1 combines with J gene TRBJ1-2, with 10 bases that match TRBD1. Germline V gene sequence: CDR1 SGHRS, CDR2 YFSETQ. This CDR3 is 15 amino acids long. Trimming cost V 4 bases and J 5 bases; bases outside gene matches: 8. The CDR3 coding sequence is TGCGCCAGCAGCCCCAAGACAGGGGGCGAATATGGCTACACCTTC. Its protein product is CASSPKTGGEYGYTF.